The rows below give T cell receptor beta chains drawn from one sample of a study of T cells in Graves' hyperthyroidism and ophthalmopathy. Each CDR3 protein is one row after TCRdb ran MiXCR on the multiplex PCR reads. The profile shows a few hundred thousand distinct CDR3 sequences, 16% of them singletons. The sequenced sample was blood. All receptors derive from a woman aged 40 to 50 with Graves' ophthalmopathy. Each CDR3 is given without its conserved first and last residue. The order of the fields is CDR3 length, V gene, J gene, CDR3 protein.

CDR3 length: 12; V gene: TRBV27; J gene: TRBJ2-1; CDR3 protein: ASSLFPSGDEQF
CDR3 length: 10; V gene: TRBV29-1; J gene: TRBJ1-5; CDR3 protein: SVGGANQPQH
CDR3 length: 9; V gene: TRBV12-3/TRBV12-4; J gene: TRBJ1-1; CDR3 protein: ASSSWPEAF
CDR3 length: 12; V gene: TRBV10-3; J gene: TRBJ2-5; CDR3 protein: AISESDSVETQY
CDR3 length: 12; V gene: TRBV28; J gene: TRBJ2-7; CDR3 protein: ASSLYPGADEQY
CDR3 length: 14; V gene: TRBV6-1; J gene: TRBJ1-5; CDR3 protein: ASSEARRQVNQPQH
CDR3 length: 15; V gene: TRBV10-3; J gene: TRBJ1-2; CDR3 protein: AISEGQWGIANYGYT
CDR3 length: 12; V gene: TRBV11-2; J gene: TRBJ2-7; CDR3 protein: ASSVGQGIYEQY
CDR3 length: 13; V gene: TRBV20-1; J gene: TRBJ2-3; CDR3 protein: SARGTSGNTDTQY
CDR3 length: 14; V gene: TRBV6-6; J gene: TRBJ2-1; CDR3 protein: ASSYGPPTGYNEQF
CDR3 length: 14; V gene: TRBV12-3/TRBV12-4; J gene: TRBJ2-1; CDR3 protein: ASSLTGGGVYNEQF
CDR3 length: 19; V gene: TRBV5-1; J gene: TRBJ2-7; CDR3 protein: ASSLLQAKQGLAGAFYKQY
CDR3 length: 14; V gene: TRBV3-1; J gene: TRBJ1-6; CDR3 protein: ASSEVFGSYNSPLH
CDR3 length: 11; V gene: TRBV20-1; J gene: TRBJ1-1; CDR3 protein: SASRGGNTEAF
CDR3 length: 13; V gene: TRBV28; J gene: TRBJ2-3; CDR3 protein: ASRSRETSTDTQY
CDR3 length: 11; V gene: TRBV20-1; J gene: TRBJ1-1; CDR3 protein: SARYQMNTEAF
CDR3 length: 13; V gene: TRBV11-1; J gene: TRBJ1-6; CDR3 protein: ASSLALRGNSPLH
CDR3 length: 15; V gene: TRBV6-2/TRBV6-3; J gene: TRBJ2-7; CDR3 protein: ASSYAVPRGSGYEQY
CDR3 length: 13; V gene: TRBV28; J gene: TRBJ1-1; CDR3 protein: ASNLQGSWNTEAF
CDR3 length: 12; V gene: TRBV12-3/TRBV12-4; J gene: TRBJ2-5; CDR3 protein: ASSLRGGVETQY
CDR3 length: 11; V gene: TRBV2; J gene: TRBJ1-1; CDR3 protein: ASSPGPNTGAF
CDR3 length: 12; V gene: TRBV7-8; J gene: TRBJ2-7; CDR3 protein: ASSVDRVNYEQY
CDR3 length: 11; V gene: TRBV5-5; J gene: TRBJ1-3; CDR3 protein: ASSLGVGNTIY
CDR3 length: 15; V gene: TRBV12-3/TRBV12-4; J gene: TRBJ2-2; CDR3 protein: ASSGLAGRSITGELF
CDR3 length: 10; V gene: TRBV10-3; J gene: TRBJ2-7; CDR3 protein: AIGQGGYEQY
CDR3 length: 13; V gene: TRBV20-1; J gene: TRBJ2-3; CDR3 protein: SARGAGGATDTQY
CDR3 length: 12; V gene: TRBV6-1; J gene: TRBJ1-5; CDR3 protein: ASRDRGVNQPQH
CDR3 length: 13; V gene: TRBV5-5; J gene: TRBJ1-4; CDR3 protein: ASSLLGGPNEKLF
CDR3 length: 13; V gene: TRBV6-1; J gene: TRBJ1-4; CDR3 protein: ASSDWTIGNEKLF
CDR3 length: 13; V gene: TRBV20-1; J gene: TRBJ2-3; CDR3 protein: SARDGSKGTDTQY
CDR3 length: 11; V gene: TRBV2; J gene: TRBJ2-5; CDR3 protein: ASSDQVTQTQY
CDR3 length: 14; V gene: TRBV18; J gene: TRBJ2-1; CDR3 protein: ASSPPLAASYNEQF
CDR3 length: 9; V gene: TRBV19; J gene: TRBJ2-2; CDR3 protein: ASSIAGKLF
CDR3 length: 12; V gene: TRBV3-1; J gene: TRBJ1-1; CDR3 protein: ASSQELENTEAF
CDR3 length: 11; V gene: TRBV2; J gene: TRBJ2-3; CDR3 protein: ASSRLAADTQY
CDR3 length: 14; V gene: TRBV12-3/TRBV12-4; J gene: TRBJ1-1; CDR3 protein: ASSPSTGGLYTEAF